The subject of this entry is one T cell receptor (beta chain). The data were obtained in a study of blood T cell repertoires in COVID-19. Clones were sequenced by immunoSEQ multiplex PCR, and TCRdb holds only the in-frame ones, with some missing. The repertoire holds hundreds of thousands of clones, with roughly 82% as singletons. The CDR3 extends over 13 amino acids. Germline loops: CDR1 MNHNS, CDR2 SASEGT. The J segment lost 10 bases and the V segment lost 2 bases, leaving 6 bases of the junction unmatched. The source is a woman of 80 years or more with COVID-19, enrolled during active disease. Sequenced input: peripheral blood. This sequence joins TRBV6-1 and TRBJ1-1; 8 positions agree with TRBD1. Here the CDR3 reads CASSEISGGSAFF. As DNA, the CDR3 is TGTGCCAGCAGTGAAATATCAGGGGGCTCAGCTTTCTTT.